Each of the 11 T cell receptor beta chains below was sequenced from the same sample in a study of spatial heterogeneity in lung cancer. TCRdb independently ran MiXCR on the 5' RACE reads; one entry per CDR3 protein. The sample consists of 40,000 to 45,000 distinct CDR3 sequences, around 6.5% of them appearing once. Time point meaning: sample taken at primary tumor resection. Unsorted whole RNA from tumor, nontumor lung or frozen PBMC underwent sequencing. The input for sequencing was PBMCs, taken at surgery. The receptor set was obtained from a female donor with early-stage non-small cell lung cancer.

At least ten counts were recorded for this clonotype. This chain connects TRBV3-1 to TRBJ2-7, with TRBD1 matching 9 bases. Trimming cost V 0 bases and J 4 bases; bases outside gene matches: 7. The CDR3 runs 16 residues. Per germline, CDR1 LGHDT and CDR2 YNNKEL (reference sequence). The DNA for the CDR3 is TGTGCCAGCAGCCAAGATTCCCGGGACAGGGCGTACGAGCAGTACTTC. Translation gives CASSQDSRDRAYEQYF.

This clonotype was detected many times. V and J are TRBV20-1 and TRBJ2-7, with TRBD1 as a possible D gene (6 bases). Germline lookup yields CDR1 DFQATT and CDR2 SNEGSKA (reference sequence). V was cut by 4 bases and J by 0 bases, with 10 bases left in between. The CDR3 has 13 residues. CDR3 sequence reads: CSANGQTSYEQYF. CDR3 in DNA: TGCAGTGCTAATGGACAGACCTCCTACGAGCAGTACTTC.

The sample holds a few counts of this clonotype. The chain joins TRBV6-6 to TRBJ1-6; no definite D call. The germline CDR1 and CDR2 sequences are MNHNY and SVGAGI (reference sequence). The CDR3 runs 14 residues. The V end was cut by 6 bases, the J end by 5 bases, with 11 bases between. The DNA of the CDR3 is TGTGCCAGCAGCCCCCACAACAATAATTCACCCCTCCACTTT. It encodes CASSPHNNNSPLHF.

This clonotype was recorded many times. The chain links TRBV28 to TRBJ1-1; D might be TRBD1 (5 bases). The CDR3 runs 16 residues. V was shortened by 5 bases and J by 5 bases, with 21 bases between the two germline ends. CDR1 and CDR2 from the germline V gene are MDHEN and SYDVKM. The DNA of the CDR3 is TGTGCCAGCAGTCCCTCGCCTGGGACTGATGGGACTGAAGCTTTCTTT. The encoded protein is CASSPSPGTDGTEAFF.

This clonotype was seen only a few times. The genes are TRBV2 and TRBJ2-3; 11 bases agree with TRBD2. Germline CDR1 and CDR2: SNHLY and FYNNEI. Trimming removed 4 bases from V and 6 bases from J; junction bases left unmatched: 3. The CDR3 covers 14 residues. The CDR3 DNA reads TGTGCCAGCAGTGGGGCTAGCGGGGGGGATACGCAGTATTTT. Amino acids: CASSGASGGDTQYF. The variable domain in full, with the rest retrieved from reference TRBV2 and TRBJ2-3, is EPEVTQTPSHQVTQMGQEVILRCVPISNHLYFYWYRQILGQKVEFLVSFYNNEISEKSEIFDDQFSVERPDGSNFTLKIRSTKLEDSAMYFCASSGASGGDTQYFGPGTRLTVL.

This clonotype has at least ten counts. This chain joins TRBV12-3 or TRBV12-4 and TRBJ1-5; 7 bases agree with TRBD1. The V and J ends lost 6 bases and 4 bases, in that order; junction bases with no gene match: 9. The CDR3 has 15 amino acids. The CDR3 DNA is TGTGCCAGCAGCGTTATAGGGACAGCGAATCAGCCCCAGCATTTT. It translates to CASSVIGTANQPQHF.

At least ten counts were recorded for this clonotype. The gene calls are TRBV7-2 and TRBJ1-6; TRBD1 is a possible D gene (6 bases). The germline V and J ends were trimmed by 5 bases and 5 bases, with 19 bases remaining between them. This CDR3 has 17 amino acids. Germline assignment: CDR1 SGHTA and CDR2 FQGNSA. The CDR3 bases are TGTGCCAGCAGCCGAGTATCAGGGGCAGGGAATAATTCACCCCTCCACTTT. The encoded protein is CASSRVSGAGNNSPLHF.

At least ten counts were recorded for this clonotype. The rearrangement links TRBV7-2 to TRBJ2-3; no clear D. The germline V gene encodes CDR1 SGHTA and CDR2 FQGNSA. V lost 0 bases and J 4 bases, leaving 8 bases between the germline ends. There are 14 residues in the CDR3. The CDR3 is CASSLAQTADTQYF. The CDR3, as DNA: TGTGCCAGCAGCTTAGCGCAAACCGCAGATACGCAGTATTTT.

This clonotype was seen a few times. This chain links TRBV29-1 with TRBJ1-1; 7 nucleotides match TRBD1. The trim removed 7 bases at V and 3 bases at J, leaving 14 bases unmatched. The CDR3 has 15 amino acids. Germline CDR1 and CDR2: SQVTM and ANQGSEA. CDR3 DNA sequence: TGCAGCGCTAAAACAGGGGCCGCGGGTCACACTGAAGCTTTCTTT. This encodes CSAKTGAAGHTEAFF. Together with reference TRBV29-1 and TRBJ1-1, the CDR3 gives the full variable domain: SAVISQKPSRDICQRGTSLTIQCQVDSQVTMMFWYRQQPGQSLTLIATANQGSEATYESGFVIDKFPISRPNLTFSTLTVSNMSPEDSSIYLCSAKTGAAGHTEAFFGQGTRLTVV.

The sample holds many counts of this clonotype. The V and J genes are TRBV18 and TRBJ2-7; 7 bases fit TRBD1. V dropped 0 bases and J dropped 6; count of bases not matched to a gene: 2. The CDR3 is 13 amino acids. From germline, CDR1 is KGHSH and CDR2 LQKENI. The chain's CDR3 is CASSPPDRAEQYF. The CDR3 DNA follows: TGTGCCAGCTCACCACCAGACAGGGCCGAGCAGTACTTC.

The rearrangement joins TRBV20-1 to TRBJ2-3; 10 nucleotides agree with TRBD2. Trimming at V came to 6 bases and at J to 0 bases, leaving 9 bases not matched to a gene. The germline V gene has CDR1 DFQATT and CDR2 SNEGSKA (reference sequence). CDR3 length: 16 residues. CDR3 loop: CSADLAGASSTDTQYF. The DNA of the CDR3 is TGCAGTGCCGATCTAGCGGGGGCGTCTAGCACAGATACGCAGTATTTT.